This TCR beta chain was observed in a study of T cell repertoires in cytomegalovirus infection. As for the study in general: Indications of both CMV infection and matching HLA type were provided by public TCR beta signatures.

Many counts were recorded for this clonotype. Its antigen remains unknown. Study results and limitations: HLA-C-restricted TCR beta clonotypes specific for CMV led the ex vivo response. Using cumulative public TCR beta family frequency, the authors identified those who carried CMV together with the relevant HLA.

TCRdb itself ran the reads through MiXCR, one entry per CDR3 protein. The sample contains roughly 640,000 distinct CDR3 sequences, 20% to 25% of which appear only once. The CDR3 has 15 amino acids. Germline loops: CDR1 SGHTA, CDR2 FQGNSA. V dropped 3 bases and J dropped 0 bases, with 9 bases sitting between them. The source is a human donor in good health (CMV status not recorded). Some clones in this sample may be carry-over from other donors' samples. What was sequenced was CD8+ T cells from PBMCs. The V call is TRBV7-2, the J call TRBJ1-3; no reliable D call. The DNA for the CDR3 is TGTGCCAGCAGCTTTGACAAGAGCTCTGGAAACACCATATATTTT. This gives the protein CASSFDKSSGNTIYF.